This T cell receptor beta chain was identified in a study of graft-versus-host responses after intestinal transplantation. Study background: Among the recipients, all got anti-thymocyte globulin induction and then tacrolimus and steroids for roughly three years.

In germline, CDR1 is SGHDT, CDR2 YYEEEE. This CDR3 spans 15 amino acids. Trimming pared 5 bases from V and 4 bases from J, leaving 18 bases between. Libraries were prepared by immunoSEQ multiplex PCR; TCRdb keeps only in-frame clonotypes and omits some of them. The data hold about 15,000 clones, with approximately 39% observed a single time. Responders (about 200,000, CFSE-labeled) were co-plated with about 200,000 irradiated, violet-dye-labeled stimulators. Sequencing was performed on alloreactive CD8+ T cells from a mixed lymphocyte reaction culture, taken before intestinal transplant. This sample's subset: CFSE-low proliferating T cells sorted from roughly 6-day pre-transplant mixed lymphocyte reaction (GvH or HvG direction). The TCR sequence derives from a human patient who received an intestinal transplant. The chain has TRBV5-6 and TRBJ2-5; tentatively, D is TRBD1 or TRBD2 (5 bases each). CDR3 amino acids: CASSPWGFEGETQYF. The CDR3 region has the DNA TGTGCCAGCAGTCCTTGGGGGTTTGAGGGAGAGACCCAGTACTTC.